Sequencing of this TCR beta chain was carried out in a study of breast tumors, draining lymph nodes, adjacent tissues. One entry per CDR3 protein, called by TCRdb with MiXCR from the multiplex PCR reads. The table includes under 45,000 distinct CDR3 sequences, 36% detected once. Germline V gene data show CDR1 as PRHDT and CDR2 as FYEKMQ (reference sequence). CDR3 size: 15 residues. Trimming cost V 3 bases and J 4 bases, with 15 bases left between them. Whole-study findings and limits: Compared with lymph nodes, tumors were less diverse; compared with nontumor tissue, more. That most tumor T cells come from lymph nodes remained unproven. Most tumor T cells seemingly derive from lymph node, then expand in tumor. Tumor and nontumor repertoires were significantly more similar in luminal-like than in basal-like breast cancer.

Comments on this clonotype: Antigen specificity is unknown. A read error may be the cause here, since a much bigger clone is one base away. Because it lacks the conserved phenylalanine or tryptophan at the end, this CDR3 is likely a read error.

The sample consisted of breast tumor tissue. This TCR came from a female donor with breast cancer. Some clones in this sample may be carry-over from other donors' samples. The rearrangement uses TRBV13 and TRBJ1-2; D might be TRBD1 (6 bases). The CDR3 region is CASSFRAGGPYGYTL. The DNA of the CDR3 is TGTGCCAGCAGCTTCCGTGCGGGGGGGCCCTATGGCTACACCCTC.